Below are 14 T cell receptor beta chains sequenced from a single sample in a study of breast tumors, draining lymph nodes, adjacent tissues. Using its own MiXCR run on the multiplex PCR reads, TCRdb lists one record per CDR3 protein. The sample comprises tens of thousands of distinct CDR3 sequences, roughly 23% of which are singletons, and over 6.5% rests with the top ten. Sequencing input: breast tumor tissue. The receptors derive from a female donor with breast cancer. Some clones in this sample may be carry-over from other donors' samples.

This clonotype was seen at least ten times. The CDR3 sequence: CASSPRTTPGELFF. The CDR3 DNA reads TGTGCCAGCAGCCCCCGGACTACCCCCGGGGAGCTGTTTTTT. The rearrangement links TRBV7-3 to TRBJ2-2, with D possibly TRBD2 on 6 matching bases. CDR3 length: 14 residues. The V end was cut by 5 bases, the J end by 6 bases, with 13 bases between. Germline V lookup: CDR1 SGHTA, CDR2 FQGTGA.

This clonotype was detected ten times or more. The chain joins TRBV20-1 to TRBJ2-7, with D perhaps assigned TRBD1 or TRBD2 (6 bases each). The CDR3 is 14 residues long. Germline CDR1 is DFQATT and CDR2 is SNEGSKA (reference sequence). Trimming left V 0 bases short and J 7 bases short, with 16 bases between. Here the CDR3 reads CSARDFTGTLEQYF. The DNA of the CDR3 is TGCAGTGCTAGAGATTTTACAGGGACTTTGGAGCAGTACTTC.

The CDR3 loop reads CARCPGTSGGAGYEQYF. CDR3 nucleotides: TGTGCCAGGTGTCCCGGGACTAGCGGGGGGGCCGGTTACGAGCAGTACTTC. This sequence joins TRBV28 and TRBJ2-7; TRBD2 aligns across 16 bases. The ends lost 9 bases at V and 4 bases at J; junction bases unmatched: 12. This CDR3 spans 17 amino acids. The V gene's germline CDR1 is MDHEN and CDR2 SYDVKM.

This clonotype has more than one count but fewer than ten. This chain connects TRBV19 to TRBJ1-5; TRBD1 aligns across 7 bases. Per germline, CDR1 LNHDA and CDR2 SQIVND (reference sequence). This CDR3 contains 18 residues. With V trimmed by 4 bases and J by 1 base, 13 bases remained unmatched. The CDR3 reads CASSSPGRGGLSNQPQHF. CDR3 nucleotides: TGTGCCAGTAGTAGCCCGGGCAGGGGGGGATTGAGCAATCAGCCCCAGCATTTT.

The CDR3 DNA reads as TGCAGTGCTAGGTCCGGGACAGGGGGCACTGGCTACACCTTC. This sequence encodes CSARSGTGGTGYTF. The gene calls are TRBV20-1 and TRBJ1-2; 12 nucleotides align to TRBD1. V was pared by 3 bases and J by 7 bases, with 6 bases of the junction left unmatched. There are 14 residues in the CDR3. Germline V lookup: CDR1 DFQATT, CDR2 SNEGSKA (reference sequence).

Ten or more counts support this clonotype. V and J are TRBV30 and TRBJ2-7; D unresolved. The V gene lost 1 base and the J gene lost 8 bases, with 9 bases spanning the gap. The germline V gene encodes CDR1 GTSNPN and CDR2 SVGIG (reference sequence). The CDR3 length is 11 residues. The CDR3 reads CAWSAVGQQYF. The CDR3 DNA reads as TGTGCCTGGAGTGCAGTCGGACAGCAGTACTTC. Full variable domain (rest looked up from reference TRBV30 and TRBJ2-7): SQTIHQWPATLVQPVGSPLSLECTVEGTSNPNLYWYRQAAGRGLQLLFYSVGIGQISSEVPQNLSASRPQDRQFILSSKKLLLSDSGFYLCAWSAVGQQYFGPGTRLTVT.

The CDR3 nucleotides are TGTGCCATCAGTGGGCAGGGGGCGGACGAGCAGTACGTC. Translation gives CAISGQGADEQYV. The V and J genes are TRBV10-3 and TRBJ2-7, with 8 bases that match TRBD1. The CDR3 is 13 residues long. Germline assignment: CDR1 ENHRY and CDR2 SYGVKD. V gave up 4 bases and J gave up 5 bases; unmatched junction bases: 4.

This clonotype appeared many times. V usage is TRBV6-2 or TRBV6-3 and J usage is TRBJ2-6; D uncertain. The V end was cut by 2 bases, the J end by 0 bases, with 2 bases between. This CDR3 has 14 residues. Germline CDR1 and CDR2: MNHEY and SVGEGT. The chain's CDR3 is CASSYNSGANVLTF. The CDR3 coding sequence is TGTGCCAGCAGTTACAACTCTGGGGCCAACGTCCTGACTTTC.

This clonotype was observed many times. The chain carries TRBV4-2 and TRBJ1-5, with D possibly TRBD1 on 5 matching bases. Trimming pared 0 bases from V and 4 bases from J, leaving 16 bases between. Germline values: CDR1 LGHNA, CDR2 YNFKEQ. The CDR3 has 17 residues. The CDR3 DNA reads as TGTGCCAGCAGCCAAGATACGGCTGGGGCCCTAAATCAGCCCCAGCATTTT. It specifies CASSQDTAGALNQPQHF.

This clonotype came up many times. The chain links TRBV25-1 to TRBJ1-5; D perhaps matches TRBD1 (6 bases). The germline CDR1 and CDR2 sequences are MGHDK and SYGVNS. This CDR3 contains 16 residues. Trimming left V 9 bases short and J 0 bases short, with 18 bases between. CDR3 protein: CASSSGWGPSNQPQHF. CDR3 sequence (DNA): TGTGCCAGTTCGTCAGGGTGGGGGCCTAGCAATCAGCCCCAGCATTTT.

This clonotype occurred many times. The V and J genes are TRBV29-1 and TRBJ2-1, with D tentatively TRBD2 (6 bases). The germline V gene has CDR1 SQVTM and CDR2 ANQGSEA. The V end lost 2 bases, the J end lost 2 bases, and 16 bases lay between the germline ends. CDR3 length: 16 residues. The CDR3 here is CSVEHPARTTYNEQFF. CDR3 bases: TGCAGCGTTGAACATCCCGCCCGGACTACCTACAATGAGCAGTTCTTC.

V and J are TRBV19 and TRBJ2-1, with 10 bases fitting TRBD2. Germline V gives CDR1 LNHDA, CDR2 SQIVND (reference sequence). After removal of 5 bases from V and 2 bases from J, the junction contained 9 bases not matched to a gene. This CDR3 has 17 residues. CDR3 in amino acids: CASSSSTSGNTYNEQFF. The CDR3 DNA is TGTGCCAGTAGTTCCTCCACTAGCGGGAATACCTACAATGAGCAGTTCTTC.

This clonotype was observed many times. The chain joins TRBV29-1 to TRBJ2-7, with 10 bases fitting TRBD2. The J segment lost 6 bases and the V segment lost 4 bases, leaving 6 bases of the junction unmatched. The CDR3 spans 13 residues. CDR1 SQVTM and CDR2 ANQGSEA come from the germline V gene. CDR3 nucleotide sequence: TGCAGCGTTGGTGCTAGCGGGAGTCTCGAGCAGTACTTC. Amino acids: CSVGASGSLEQYF.

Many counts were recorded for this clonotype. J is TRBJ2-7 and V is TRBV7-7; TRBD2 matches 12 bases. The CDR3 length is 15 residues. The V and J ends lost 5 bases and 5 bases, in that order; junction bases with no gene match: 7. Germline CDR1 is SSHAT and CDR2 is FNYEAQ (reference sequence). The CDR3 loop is CASSPSGGAVNEQYF. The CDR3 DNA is TGTGCCAGCAGCCCTAGCGGGGGGGCTGTTAACGAGCAGTACTTC.